Below are 9 T cell receptor beta chains sequenced from a single sample in a study of blood T cells in healthy people across ages. A second PCR of roughly 7 to 11 cycles used a sample-barcoded 5' primer and a J-beta primer mix. Via MiXCR, TCRdb re-called the 5' RACE reads, giving one row per CDR3 protein. The repertoire has about 930,000 distinct CDR3 sequences, around 29% of them found once; the top ten carry about a tenth. The data also belong to a second study, concerning T cells of mothers and their children.

The sequenced sample was blood. The source is a woman aged 40 to 55 in good health.

V gene TRBV28 combines with J gene TRBJ2-5; no clear D. The V end lost 6 bases, the J end lost 1 base, and 12 bases lay between the germline ends. Germline V lookup: CDR1 MDHEN, CDR2 SYDVKM. CDR3 length: 14 residues. The CDR3 nucleotides read TGTGCCAGCAGCCCCCGGGCAGTCCAAGAGACCCAGTACTTC. It codes for CASSPRAVQETQYF.

The chain recombines TRBV10-3 with TRBJ2-2, with no clear D. V lost 3 bases and J 4 bases, leaving 21 bases between the germline ends. Germline loops: CDR1 ENHRY, CDR2 SYGVKD. The CDR3 is 18 amino acids. CDR3 loop: CAISDFRAETSSTGELFF. In DNA form, the CDR3 reads TGTGCCATCAGTGACTTCCGCGCAGAGACATCGAGCACCGGGGAGCTGTTTTTT.

Only a few counts were recorded for this clonotype. A much larger clone differs from this one at a single base, so this may be a read error. The chain is built from TRBV6-2 or TRBV6-3 and TRBJ2-4; D possibly uses TRBD1 or TRBD2 (5 bases each). Germline CDR1 MNHEY, CDR2 SVGEGT. This CDR3 is built from 13 residues. The CDR3 loop reads CAGSYPGQNIQYF. The CDR3 DNA sequence: TGTGCCGGCAGTTACCCGGGACAAAACATTCAGTACTTC.

The rearrangement links TRBV20-1 to TRBJ2-1; 7 nucleotides agree with TRBD1. V was clipped by 0 bases and J by 7 bases; unmatched bases: 18. The CDR3 covers 18 residues. Per the germline V gene, CDR1 is DFQATT and CDR2 is SNEGSKA (reference sequence). The CDR3: CSARDPITWTGRGNEQFF. DNA of the CDR3: TGCAGTGCTAGAGATCCTATAACTTGGACAGGAAGGGGGAATGAGCAGTTCTTC.

There are a few counts of this clonotype. V gene TRBV7-9 combines with J gene TRBJ1-1; D is ambiguous. Germline V gene data show CDR1 as SEHNR and CDR2 as FQNEAQ (reference sequence). There are 9 residues in the CDR3. With 3 bases removed from V and 7 bases from J, the gap between germline ends came to 0 bases. For the CDR3, the DNA is TGTGCCAGCAGCTTTGAAGCTTTCTTT. It codes for CASSFEAFF.

The table lists this clonotype with a few counts. The V and J genes are TRBV2 and TRBJ2-7; D call uncertain. The ends were cut back, 5 bases at V and 0 bases at J, with 23 bases in the middle. The germline V gene has CDR1 SNHLY and CDR2 FYNNEI. The CDR3 totals 18 residues. CDR3 amino acids: CASSLDLSLTPSSYEQYF. CDR3 nucleotides: TGTGCCAGCAGTCTGGACCTTTCACTTACTCCGAGCTCCTACGAGCAGTACTTC.

In this sample, this clonotype turned up a few times. This sequence joins TRBV6-8 and TRBJ2-1; D not resolved. Germline values: CDR1 MNHGY, CDR2 SAAAGT. The CDR3 contains 12 residues. Deletions cut 11 bases from V and 2 bases from J, with 10 bases between. The CDR3 is CAVQDPYNEQFF. CDR3 coding DNA: TGTGCCGTCCAGGACCCCTACAATGAGCAGTTCTTC.

A remark on this clonotype: A single base separates this from a much larger clone, so it may be a read error. The CDR3 sequence is CASSLNGAAKNIQYF. CDR3 nucleotide sequence: TGTGCCAGCAGCCTAAACGGGGCCGCCAAAAACATTCAGTACTTC. The chain recombines TRBV6-2 or TRBV6-3 with TRBJ2-4; TRBD1 or TRBD2 may be the D gene (5 bases each). CDR1 and CDR2 (germline): MNHEY, SVGEGT. The CDR3 length is 15 residues. The V gene lost 6 bases and the J gene lost 1 base, with 13 bases spanning the gap.

This clonotype was observed a handful of times. The chain joins TRBV7-6 to TRBJ2-1; D is unresolved. Germline CDR1 is SGHVS and CDR2 is FNYEAQ. The CDR3 totals 14 residues. Trimming removed 1 base from V and 6 bases from J, with 10 bases in between. The CDR3 region has the DNA TGTGCCAGCAGCTTAGTTTGGCAAGGCAATGAGCAGTTCTTC. It specifies CASSLVWQGNEQFF. The full variable domain, rest sourced from reference TRBV7-6 and TRBJ2-1, is GAGVSQSPRYKVTKRGQDVALRCDPISGHVSLYWYRQALGQGPEFLTYFNYEAQQDKSGLPNDRFSAERPEGSISTLTIQRTEQRDSAMYRCASSLVWQGNEQFFGPGTRLTVL.